A single sample is the source of the 5 T cell receptor beta chains below, sequenced in a study of blood T cell repertoires in COVID-19. The assay was immunoSEQ multiplex PCR, and TCRdb's table has in-frame clones only and misses some. The sample contains about 200,000 clones, roughly 88% of which appear only once. Material for sequencing was peripheral blood. Source of these receptors: a man between 18 and 35 years old with active or convalescent COVID-19.

A single count supports this clone. The chain is built from TRBV4-2 and TRBJ1-6, with D perhaps matching TRBD1 (5 bases). The CDR3 extends over 17 amino acids. CDR1 is LGHNA, CDR2 YNFKEQ, per germline. The V and J ends lost 0 bases and 7 bases respectively, with 16 bases between them. The CDR3 nucleotides are TGTGCCAGCAGCCAAGAAACAGCAGGCGGGGGAAATTCACCCCTCCACTTT. Translated: CASSQETAGGGNSPLHF.

In this sample, this clone turned up a few times. The chain is built from TRBV9 and TRBJ1-3, with D unresolved. Germline CDR1 is SGDLS and CDR2 is YYNGEE. The CDR3 runs to 16 residues. Trimming stripped 0 bases from V and 4 bases from J, with 14 bases between. The CDR3 DNA is TGTGCCAGCAGCGTAGCCGAGTGGGCAGAGGGAAACACCATATATTTT. This sequence encodes CASSVAEWAEGNTIYF. Drawing the rest from reference TRBV9 and TRBJ1-3, the complete variable domain is DSGVTQTPKHLITATGQRVTLRCSPRSGDLSVYWYQQSLDQGLQFLIQYYNGEERAKGNILERFSAQQFPDLHSELNLSSLELGDSALYFCASSVAEWAEGNTIYFGEGSWLTVV.

In nucleotides, the CDR3 is TGTGCCAGCAGTTTATATGGGGAGGACAGGTCTAATGAAAAACTGTTTTTT. Protein: CASSLYGEDRSNEKLFF. The chain links TRBV28 to TRBJ1-4; 7 positions agree with TRBD1. This CDR3 has 17 amino acids. From germline, CDR1 is MDHEN and CDR2 SYDVKM. V shed 1 base and J 3 bases; nucleotides not matched to a gene: 8.

This chain links TRBV9 with TRBJ2-5; D is possibly TRBD1 (5 bases). The CDR3 has 17 amino acids. The germline V gene encodes CDR1 SGDLS and CDR2 YYNGEE. V lost 3 bases and J 5 bases, leaving 23 bases between the germline ends. The DNA of the CDR3 is TGTGCCAGCAGCGAGGGGAACGAGTTAGGGCTTTATGAGACCCAGTACTTC. Amino acids: CASSEGNELGLYETQYF.

The chain is built from TRBV6-5 and TRBJ1-2; D perhaps matches TRBD1 (5 bases). This CDR3 has 15 residues. Trimming pared 2 bases from V and 7 bases from J, leaving 17 bases between. Per germline, CDR1 MNHEY and CDR2 SVGAGI. CDR3 in DNA: TGTGCCAGCAGTTACGACCAGGGTAGTTCGAGTGGCTACACCTTC. Encoded protein: CASSYDQGSSSGYTF.